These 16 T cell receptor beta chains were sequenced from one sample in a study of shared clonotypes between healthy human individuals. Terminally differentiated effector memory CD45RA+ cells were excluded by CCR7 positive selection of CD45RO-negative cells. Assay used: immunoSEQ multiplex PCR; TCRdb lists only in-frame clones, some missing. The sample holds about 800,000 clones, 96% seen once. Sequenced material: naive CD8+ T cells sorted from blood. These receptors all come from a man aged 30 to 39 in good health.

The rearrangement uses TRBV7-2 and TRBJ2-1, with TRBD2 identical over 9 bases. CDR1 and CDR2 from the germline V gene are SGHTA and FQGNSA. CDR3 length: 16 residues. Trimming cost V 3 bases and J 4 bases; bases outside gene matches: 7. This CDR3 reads CASSFGREGWYNEQFF. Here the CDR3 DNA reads TGTGCCAGCAGCTTCGGGCGGGAGGGGTGGTACAATGAGCAGTTCTTC.

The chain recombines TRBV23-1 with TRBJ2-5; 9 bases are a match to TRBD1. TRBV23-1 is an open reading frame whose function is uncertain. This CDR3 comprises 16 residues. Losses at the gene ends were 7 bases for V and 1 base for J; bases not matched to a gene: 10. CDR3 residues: CASTIRDRVTQETQYF. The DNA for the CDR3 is TGCGCCAGCACCATCCGGGACAGGGTAACCCAAGAGACCCAGTACTTC.

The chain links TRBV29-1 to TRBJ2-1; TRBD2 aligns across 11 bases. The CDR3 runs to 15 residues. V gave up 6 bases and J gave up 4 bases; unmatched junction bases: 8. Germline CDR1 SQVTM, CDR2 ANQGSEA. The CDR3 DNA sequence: TGCAGCGTAGCTGGGACTAGCGGCCCATACAATGAGCAGTTCTTC. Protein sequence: CSVAGTSGPYNEQFF.

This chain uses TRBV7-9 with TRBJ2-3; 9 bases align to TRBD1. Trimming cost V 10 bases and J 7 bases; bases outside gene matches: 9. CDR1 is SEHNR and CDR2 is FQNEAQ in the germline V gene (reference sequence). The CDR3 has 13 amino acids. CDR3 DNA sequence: TGTGCCACCCGGGACAGGGAGGTCAATACGCAGTATTTT. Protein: CATRDREVNTQYF.

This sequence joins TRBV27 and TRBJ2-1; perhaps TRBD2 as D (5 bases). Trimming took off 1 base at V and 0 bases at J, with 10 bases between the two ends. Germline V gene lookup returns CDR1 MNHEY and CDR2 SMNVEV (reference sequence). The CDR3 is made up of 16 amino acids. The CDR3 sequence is CASSLYPGSSYNEQFF. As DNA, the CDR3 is TGTGCCAGCAGTTTATACCCGGGAAGCTCCTACAATGAGCAGTTCTTC.

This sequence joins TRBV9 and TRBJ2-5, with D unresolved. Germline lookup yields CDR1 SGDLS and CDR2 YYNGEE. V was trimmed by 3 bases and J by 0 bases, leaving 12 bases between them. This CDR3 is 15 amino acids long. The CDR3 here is CASSEGQADQETQYF. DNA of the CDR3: TGTGCCAGCAGCGAGGGTCAGGCCGACCAAGAGACCCAGTACTTC.

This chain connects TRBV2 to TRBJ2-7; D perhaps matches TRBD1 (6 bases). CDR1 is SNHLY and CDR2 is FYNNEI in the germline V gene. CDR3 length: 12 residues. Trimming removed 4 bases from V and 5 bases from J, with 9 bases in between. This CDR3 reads CASSGGHNEQYF. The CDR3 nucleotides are TGTGCCAGCAGTGGGGGACATAACGAGCAGTACTTC.

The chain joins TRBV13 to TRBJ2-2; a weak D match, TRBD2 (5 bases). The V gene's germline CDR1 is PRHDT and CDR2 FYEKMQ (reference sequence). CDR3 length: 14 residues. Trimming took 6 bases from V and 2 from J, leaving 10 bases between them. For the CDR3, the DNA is TGTGCCAGCAGGTCTAGCAGAAACACCGGGGAGCTGTTTTTT. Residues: CASRSSRNTGELFF.

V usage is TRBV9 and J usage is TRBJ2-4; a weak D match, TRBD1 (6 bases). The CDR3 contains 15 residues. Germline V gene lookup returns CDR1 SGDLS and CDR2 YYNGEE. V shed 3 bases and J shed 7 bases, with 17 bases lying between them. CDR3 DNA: TGTGCCAGCAGCGCGGTGGACAGACCAGGGAACATTCAGTACTTC. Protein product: CASSAVDRPGNIQYF.

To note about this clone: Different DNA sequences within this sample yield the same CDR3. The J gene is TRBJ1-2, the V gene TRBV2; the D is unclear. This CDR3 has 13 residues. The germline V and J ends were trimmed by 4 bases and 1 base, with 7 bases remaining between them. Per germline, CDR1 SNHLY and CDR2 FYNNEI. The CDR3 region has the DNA TGTGCCAGCAGTGGACGGCTTAACTATGGCTACACCTTC. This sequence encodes CASSGRLNYGYTF.

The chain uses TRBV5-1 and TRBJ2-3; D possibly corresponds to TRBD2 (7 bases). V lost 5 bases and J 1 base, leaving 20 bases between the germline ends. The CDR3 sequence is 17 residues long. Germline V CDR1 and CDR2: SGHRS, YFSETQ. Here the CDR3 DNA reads TGCGCCAGCAGTTACTGGGGGCTAGCGGAGCGCACAGATACGCAGTATTTT. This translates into CASSYWGLAERTDTQYF.

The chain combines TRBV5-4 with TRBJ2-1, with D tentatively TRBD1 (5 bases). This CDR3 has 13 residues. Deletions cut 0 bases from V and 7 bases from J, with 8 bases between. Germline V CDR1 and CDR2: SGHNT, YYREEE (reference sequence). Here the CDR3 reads CASSLGRGNEQFF. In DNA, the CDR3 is TGTGCCAGCAGCTTGGGAAGGGGTAATGAGCAGTTCTTC.

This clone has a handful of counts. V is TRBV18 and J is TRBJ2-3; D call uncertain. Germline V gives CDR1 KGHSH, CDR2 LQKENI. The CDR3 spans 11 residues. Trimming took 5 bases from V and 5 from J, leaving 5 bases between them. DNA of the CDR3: TGTGCCAGCTCAGCGCGAGATACGCAGTATTTT. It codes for CASSARDTQYF. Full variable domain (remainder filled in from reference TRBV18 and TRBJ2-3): NAGVMQNPRHLVRRRGQEARLRCSPMKGHSHVYWYRQLPEEGLKFMVYLQKENIIDESGMPKERFSAEFPKEGPSILRIQQVVRGDSAAYFCASSARDTQYFGPGTRLTVL.

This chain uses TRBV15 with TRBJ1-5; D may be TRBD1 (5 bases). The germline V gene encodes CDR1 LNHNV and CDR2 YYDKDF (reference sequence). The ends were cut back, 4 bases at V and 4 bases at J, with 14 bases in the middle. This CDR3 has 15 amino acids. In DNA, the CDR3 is TGTGCCACCAGCACCTTACAGGCAACGAATCAGCCCCAGCATTTT. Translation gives CATSTLQATNQPQHF.

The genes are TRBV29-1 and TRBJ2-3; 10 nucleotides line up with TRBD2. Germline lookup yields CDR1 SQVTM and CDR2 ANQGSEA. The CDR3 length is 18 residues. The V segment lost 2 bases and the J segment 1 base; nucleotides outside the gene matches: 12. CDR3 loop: CSVEQLAGAGGGTDTQYF. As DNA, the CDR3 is TGCAGCGTTGAACAGCTAGCGGGAGCAGGTGGCGGCACAGATACGCAGTATTTT.

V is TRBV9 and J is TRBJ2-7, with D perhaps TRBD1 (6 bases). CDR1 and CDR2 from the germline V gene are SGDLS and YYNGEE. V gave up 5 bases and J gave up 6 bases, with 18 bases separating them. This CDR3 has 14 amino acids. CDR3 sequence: CASSDGGISSEQYF. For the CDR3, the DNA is TGTGCCAGCAGTGATGGGGGCATTTCATCCGAGCAGTACTTC.